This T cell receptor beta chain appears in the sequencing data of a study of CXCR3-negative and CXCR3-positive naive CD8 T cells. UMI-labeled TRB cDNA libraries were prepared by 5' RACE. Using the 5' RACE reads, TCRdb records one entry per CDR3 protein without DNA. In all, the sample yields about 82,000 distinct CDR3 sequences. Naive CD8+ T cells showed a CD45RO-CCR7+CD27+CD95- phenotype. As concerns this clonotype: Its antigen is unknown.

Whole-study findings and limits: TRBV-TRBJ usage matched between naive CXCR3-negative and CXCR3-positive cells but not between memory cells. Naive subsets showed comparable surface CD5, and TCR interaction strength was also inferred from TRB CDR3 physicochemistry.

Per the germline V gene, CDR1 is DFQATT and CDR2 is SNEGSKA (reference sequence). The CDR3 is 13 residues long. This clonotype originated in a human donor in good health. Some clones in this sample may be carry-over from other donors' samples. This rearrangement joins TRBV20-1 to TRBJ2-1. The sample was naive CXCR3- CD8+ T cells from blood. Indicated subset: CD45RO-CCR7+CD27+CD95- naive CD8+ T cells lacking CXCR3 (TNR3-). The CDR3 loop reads CSATTSSYNEQLF.